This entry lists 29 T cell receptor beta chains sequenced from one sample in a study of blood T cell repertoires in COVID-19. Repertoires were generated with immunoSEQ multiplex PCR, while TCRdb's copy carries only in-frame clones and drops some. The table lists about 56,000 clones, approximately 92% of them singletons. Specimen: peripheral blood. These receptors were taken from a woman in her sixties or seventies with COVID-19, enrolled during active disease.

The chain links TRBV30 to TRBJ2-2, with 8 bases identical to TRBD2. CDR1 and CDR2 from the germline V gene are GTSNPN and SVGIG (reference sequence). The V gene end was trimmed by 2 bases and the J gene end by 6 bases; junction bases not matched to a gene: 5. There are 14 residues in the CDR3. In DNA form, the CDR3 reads TGTGCCTGGAGTATGAGCGGGAGTTCCGGGGAGCTGTTTTTT. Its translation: CAWSMSGSSGELFF.

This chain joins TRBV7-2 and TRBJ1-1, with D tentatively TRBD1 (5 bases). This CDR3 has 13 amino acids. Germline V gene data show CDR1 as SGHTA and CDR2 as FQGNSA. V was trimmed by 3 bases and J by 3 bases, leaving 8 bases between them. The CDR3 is CASSFRQYTEAFF. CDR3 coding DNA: TGTGCCAGCAGCTTTCGACAGTACACTGAAGCTTTCTTT.

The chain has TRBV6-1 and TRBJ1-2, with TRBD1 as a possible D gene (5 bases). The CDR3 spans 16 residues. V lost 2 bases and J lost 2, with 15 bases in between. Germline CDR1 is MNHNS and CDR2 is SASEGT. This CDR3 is CASSEILAGQNYGYTF. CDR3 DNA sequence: TGTGCCAGCAGTGAAATTTTGGCAGGACAAAACTATGGCTACACCTTC.

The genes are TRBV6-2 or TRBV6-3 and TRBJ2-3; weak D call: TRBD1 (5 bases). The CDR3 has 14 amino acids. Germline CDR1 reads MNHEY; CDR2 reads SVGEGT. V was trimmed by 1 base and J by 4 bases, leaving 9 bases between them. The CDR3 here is CASSYLVGPDTQYF. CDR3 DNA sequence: TGTGCCAGCAGTTACTTAGTGGGGCCAGATACGCAGTATTTT.

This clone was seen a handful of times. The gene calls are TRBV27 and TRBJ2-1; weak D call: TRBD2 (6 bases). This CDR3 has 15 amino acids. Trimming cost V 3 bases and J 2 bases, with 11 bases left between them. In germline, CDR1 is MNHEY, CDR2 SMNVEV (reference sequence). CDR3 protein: CASSFSGTPYNEQFF. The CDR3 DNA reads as TGTGCCAGCAGTTTCTCCGGGACTCCCTACAATGAGCAGTTCTTC.

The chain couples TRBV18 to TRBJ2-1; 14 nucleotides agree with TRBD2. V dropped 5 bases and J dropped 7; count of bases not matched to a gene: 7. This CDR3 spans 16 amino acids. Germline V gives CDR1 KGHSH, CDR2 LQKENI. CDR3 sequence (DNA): TGTGCCAGCTCAGGAGGGACTAGCGGGAGTATGAATGAGCAGTTCTTC. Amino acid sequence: CASSGGTSGSMNEQFF.

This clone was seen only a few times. CDR3 DNA sequence: TGTGCCAGCAGCTTGTCCACTAGCGCAGATACGCAGTATTTT. It is translated as CASSLSTSADTQYF. The chain couples TRBV5-4 to TRBJ2-3, with 7 bases aligning to TRBD2. J lost 4 bases, V lost 1 base, and 3 bases had no gene match. This CDR3 region has 14 residues. Germline CDR1 is SGHNT and CDR2 is YYREEE (reference sequence).

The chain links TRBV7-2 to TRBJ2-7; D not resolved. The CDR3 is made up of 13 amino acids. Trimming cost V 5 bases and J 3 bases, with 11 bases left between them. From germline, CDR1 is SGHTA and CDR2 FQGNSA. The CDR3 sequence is CASSRSIDYEQYF. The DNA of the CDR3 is TGTGCCAGCAGCCGAAGTATAGACTACGAGCAGTACTTC.

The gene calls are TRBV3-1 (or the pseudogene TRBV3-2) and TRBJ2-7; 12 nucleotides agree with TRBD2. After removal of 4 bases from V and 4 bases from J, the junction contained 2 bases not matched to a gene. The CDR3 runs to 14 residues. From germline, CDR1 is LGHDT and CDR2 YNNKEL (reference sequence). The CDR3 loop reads CASSPTSGGYEQYF. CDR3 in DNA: TGTGCCAGCAGCCCGACTAGCGGGGGTTACGAGCAGTACTTC.

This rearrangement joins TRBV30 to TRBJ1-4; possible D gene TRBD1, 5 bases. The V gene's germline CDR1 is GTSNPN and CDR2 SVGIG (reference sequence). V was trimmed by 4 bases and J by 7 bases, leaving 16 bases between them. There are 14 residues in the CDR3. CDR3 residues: CAWNEGRMSEKLFF. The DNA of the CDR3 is TGTGCCTGGAACGAGGGGAGGATGAGTGAAAAACTGTTTTTT.

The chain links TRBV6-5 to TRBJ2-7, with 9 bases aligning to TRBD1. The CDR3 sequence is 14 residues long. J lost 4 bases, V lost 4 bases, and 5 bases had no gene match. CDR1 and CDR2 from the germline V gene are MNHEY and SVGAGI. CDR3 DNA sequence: TGTGCCAGCAGTTTCACCGGGACAGGGTACGAGCAGTACTTC. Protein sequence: CASSFTGTGYEQYF.

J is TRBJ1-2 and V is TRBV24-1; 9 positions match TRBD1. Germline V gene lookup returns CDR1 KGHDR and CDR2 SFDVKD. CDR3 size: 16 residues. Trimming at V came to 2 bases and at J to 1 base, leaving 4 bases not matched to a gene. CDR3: CATSDSRTGVNYGYTF. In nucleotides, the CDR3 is TGTGCCACCAGTGATTCCCGGACAGGGGTTAACTATGGCTACACCTTC.

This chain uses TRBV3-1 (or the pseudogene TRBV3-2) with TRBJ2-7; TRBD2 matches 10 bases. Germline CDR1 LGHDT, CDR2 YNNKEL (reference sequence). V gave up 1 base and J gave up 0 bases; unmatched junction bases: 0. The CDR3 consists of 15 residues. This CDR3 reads CASSQGLAGSYEQYF. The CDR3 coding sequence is TGTGCCAGCAGCCAAGGACTAGCGGGCTCCTACGAGCAGTACTTC.

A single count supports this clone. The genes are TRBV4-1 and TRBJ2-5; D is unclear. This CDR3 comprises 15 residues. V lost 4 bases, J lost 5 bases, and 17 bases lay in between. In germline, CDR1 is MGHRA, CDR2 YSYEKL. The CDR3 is CASSPTGVGLETQYF. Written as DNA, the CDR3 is TGCGCCAGCAGCCCAACCGGTGTTGGTCTGGAGACCCAGTACTTC.

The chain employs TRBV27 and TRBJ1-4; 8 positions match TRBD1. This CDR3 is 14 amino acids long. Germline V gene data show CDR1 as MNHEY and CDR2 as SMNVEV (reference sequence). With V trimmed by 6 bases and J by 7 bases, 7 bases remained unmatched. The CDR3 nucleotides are TGTGCCAGCAGCCCTGACAGGGGAGGTGAAAAACTGTTTTTT. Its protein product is CASSPDRGGEKLFF.

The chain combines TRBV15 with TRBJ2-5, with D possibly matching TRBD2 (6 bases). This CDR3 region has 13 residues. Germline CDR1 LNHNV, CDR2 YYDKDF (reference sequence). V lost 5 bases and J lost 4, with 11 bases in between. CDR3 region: CATSGTGRETQYF. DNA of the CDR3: TGTGCCACCAGCGGGACTGGTAGAGAGACCCAGTACTTC.

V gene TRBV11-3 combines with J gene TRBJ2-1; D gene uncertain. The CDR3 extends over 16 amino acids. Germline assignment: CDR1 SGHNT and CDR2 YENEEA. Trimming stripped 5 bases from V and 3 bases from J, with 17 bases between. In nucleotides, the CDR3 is TGTGCCAGCAGCCCACGGAAAGCCAGCGACTACAATGAGCAGTTCTTC. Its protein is CASSPRKASDYNEQFF.

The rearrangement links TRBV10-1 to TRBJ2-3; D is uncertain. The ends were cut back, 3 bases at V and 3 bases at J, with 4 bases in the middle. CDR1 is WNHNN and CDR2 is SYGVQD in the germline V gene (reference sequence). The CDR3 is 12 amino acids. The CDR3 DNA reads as TGCGCCAGCAGTGATAGAACAGATACGCAGTATTTT. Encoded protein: CASSDRTDTQYF.

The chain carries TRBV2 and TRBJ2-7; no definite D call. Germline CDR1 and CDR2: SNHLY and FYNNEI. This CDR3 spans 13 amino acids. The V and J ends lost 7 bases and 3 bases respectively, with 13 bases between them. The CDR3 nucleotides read TGTGCCAGCATGGCTCTTCACGACTACGAGCAGTACTTC. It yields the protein CASMALHDYEQYF.

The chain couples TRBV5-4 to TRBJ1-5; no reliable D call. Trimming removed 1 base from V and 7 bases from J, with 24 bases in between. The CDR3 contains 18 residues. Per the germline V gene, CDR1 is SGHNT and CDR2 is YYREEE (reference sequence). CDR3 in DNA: TGTGCCAGCAGCTTGTACGGCGGCCCCGGACTCCTCTCCCAGCCCCAGCATTTT. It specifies CASSLYGGPGLLSQPQHF. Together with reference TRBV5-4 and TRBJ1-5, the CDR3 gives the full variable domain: ETGVTQSPTHLIKTRGQQVTLRCSSQSGHNTVSWYQQALGQGPQFIFQYYREEENGRGNFPPRFSGLQFPNYSSELNVNALELDDSALYLCASSLYGGPGLLSQPQHFGDGTRLSIL.

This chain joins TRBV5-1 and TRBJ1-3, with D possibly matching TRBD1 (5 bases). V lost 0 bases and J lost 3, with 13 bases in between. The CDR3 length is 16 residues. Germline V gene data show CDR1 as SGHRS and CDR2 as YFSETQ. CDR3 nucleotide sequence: TGCGCCAGCAGCTTGGGGGGTCAGGGAAATGGAAACACCATATATTTT. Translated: CASSLGGQGNGNTIYF.

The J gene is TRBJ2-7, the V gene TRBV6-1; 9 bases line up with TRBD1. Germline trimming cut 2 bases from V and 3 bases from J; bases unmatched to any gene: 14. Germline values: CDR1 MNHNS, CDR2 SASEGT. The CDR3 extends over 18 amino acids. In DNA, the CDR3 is TGTGCCAGCAGTGAAACGGCTCGATGGACAGGGGACTACTACGAGCAGTACTTC. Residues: CASSETARWTGDYYEQYF.

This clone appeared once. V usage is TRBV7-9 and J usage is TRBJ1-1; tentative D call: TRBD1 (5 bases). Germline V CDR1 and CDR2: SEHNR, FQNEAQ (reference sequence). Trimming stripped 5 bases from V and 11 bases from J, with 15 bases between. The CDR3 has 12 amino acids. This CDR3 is CASSPEGGDAFF. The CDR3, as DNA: TGTGCCAGCAGCCCGGAGGGAGGGGATGCTTTCTTT.

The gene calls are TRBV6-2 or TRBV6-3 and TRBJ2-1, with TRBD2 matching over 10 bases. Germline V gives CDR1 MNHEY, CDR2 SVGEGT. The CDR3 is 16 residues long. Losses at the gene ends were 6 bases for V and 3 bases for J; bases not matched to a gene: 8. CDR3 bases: TGTGCCAGCAGCCCTCTAGCGGGAGCCTTCTACAATGAGCAGTTCTTC. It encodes CASSPLAGAFYNEQFF.

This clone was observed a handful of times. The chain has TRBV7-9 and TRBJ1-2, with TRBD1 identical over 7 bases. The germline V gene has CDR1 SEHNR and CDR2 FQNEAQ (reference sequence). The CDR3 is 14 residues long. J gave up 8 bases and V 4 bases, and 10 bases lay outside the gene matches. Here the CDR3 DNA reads TGTGCCAGCAGCTCCGACAGGGTGTTTTTAGGCTACACCTTC. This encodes CASSSDRVFLGYTF.

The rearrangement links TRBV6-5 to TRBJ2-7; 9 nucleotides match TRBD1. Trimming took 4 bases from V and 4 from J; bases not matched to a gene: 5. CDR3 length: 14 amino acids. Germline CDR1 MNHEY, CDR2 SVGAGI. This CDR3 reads CASSSQGAIYEQYF. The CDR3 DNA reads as TGTGCCAGCAGTTCACAGGGGGCTATTTACGAGCAGTACTTC.

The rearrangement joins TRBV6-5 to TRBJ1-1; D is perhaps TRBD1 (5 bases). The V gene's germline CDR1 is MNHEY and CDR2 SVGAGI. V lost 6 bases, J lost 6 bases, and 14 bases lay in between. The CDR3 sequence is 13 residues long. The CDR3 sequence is CASRDTNVAEAFF. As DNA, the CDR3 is TGTGCCAGCAGGGACACGAATGTGGCTGAAGCTTTCTTT.

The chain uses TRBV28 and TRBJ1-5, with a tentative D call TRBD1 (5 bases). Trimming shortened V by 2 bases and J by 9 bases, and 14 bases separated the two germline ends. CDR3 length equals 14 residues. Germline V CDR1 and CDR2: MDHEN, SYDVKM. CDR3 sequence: CASSLSPGVSPQHF. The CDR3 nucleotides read TGTGCCAGCAGTTTAAGTCCGGGGGTTTCGCCCCAGCATTTT. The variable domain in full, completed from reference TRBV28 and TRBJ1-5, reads DVKVTQSSRYLVKRTGEKVFLECVQDMDHENMFWYRQDPGLGLRLIYFSYDVKMKEKGDIPEGYSVSREKKERFSLILESASTNQTSMYLCASSLSPGVSPQHFGDGTRLSIL.

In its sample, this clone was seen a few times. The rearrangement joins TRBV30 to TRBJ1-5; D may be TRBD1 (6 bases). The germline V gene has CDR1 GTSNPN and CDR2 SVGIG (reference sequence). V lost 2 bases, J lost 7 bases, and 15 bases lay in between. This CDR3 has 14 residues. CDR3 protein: CAWSSPGVSQPQHF. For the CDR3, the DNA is TGTGCCTGGAGTTCCCCAGGGGTAAGCCAGCCCCAGCATTTT.